This T cell receptor (beta chain) was documented in a study of blood T cell repertoires in COVID-19. On the study more broadly: Some COVID-19 samples were acute and others convalescent; all came from the United States, Italy and Spain.

Original data processing: Quantification of nucleated cells was approximated via reference gene primer amplification. Only in-frame clones appear in the TCRdb table, and some are missing; sequencing was by immunoSEQ multiplex PCR. That table is the source of V, J and clone size, and D and trimming were worked out from the DNA. The data contain under 200,000 clones, over 80% of them seen just once; the ten biggest clones take up 13%. V lost 3 bases and J 7 bases, leaving 12 bases between the germline ends. Germline CDR1 reads GTSNPN; CDR2 reads SVGIG (reference sequence). The CDR3 has 13 residues. The TCR originated in a woman aged 55-75 years who had recovered from COVID-19. What was sequenced was PBMCs or T cells enriched from blood (not recorded which). The chain carries TRBV30 and TRBJ1-4, with a possible D match to TRBD1 (5 bases). CDR3 residues: CAWSRGTPEKLFF. CDR3 in DNA: TGTGCCTGGAGCCGAGGGACTCCTGAAAAACTGTTTTTT.